This TCR beta chain was profiled in a study of blood T cell repertoires in COVID-19. On the study more broadly: The United States, Italy and Spain supplied acute and convalescent COVID-19 samples. Nucleic acid was either cDNA or gDNA, and it came from T cells, B-cell-depleted T cells, or PBMCs.

This clone has more than one count but fewer than ten. CDR1 is LNHNV and CDR2 is YYDKDF in the germline V gene (reference sequence). The CDR3 loop spans 16 amino acids. The V gene end was trimmed by 5 bases and the J gene end by 2 bases; junction bases not matched to a gene: 11. Data came from immunoSEQ multiplex PCR; TCRdb stores just in-frame clones and leaves some out. The profile covers approximately 50,000 clones, with 85% to 90% appearing a single time and 4% taken by the ten largest. The source is a middle-aged man with acute or convalescent COVID-19. Sequencing was carried out using peripheral blood. The V call is TRBV15, the J call TRBJ2-5; 7 bases are shared with TRBD1. CDR3 in amino acids: CATSAYRDRVQETQYF. CDR3 DNA: TGTGCCACCAGCGCTTACCGGGACAGAGTACAAGAGACCCAGTACTTC.